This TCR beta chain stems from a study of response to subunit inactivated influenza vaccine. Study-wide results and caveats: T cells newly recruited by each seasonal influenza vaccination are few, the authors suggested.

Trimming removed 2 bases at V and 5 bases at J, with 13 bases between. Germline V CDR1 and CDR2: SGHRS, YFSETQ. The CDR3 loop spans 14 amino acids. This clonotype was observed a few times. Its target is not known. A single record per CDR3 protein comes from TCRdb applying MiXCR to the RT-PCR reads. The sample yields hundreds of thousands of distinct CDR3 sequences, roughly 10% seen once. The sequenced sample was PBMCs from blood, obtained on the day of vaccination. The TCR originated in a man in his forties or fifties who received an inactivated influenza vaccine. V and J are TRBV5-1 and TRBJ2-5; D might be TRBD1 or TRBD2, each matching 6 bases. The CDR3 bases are TGCGCCAGCAGCTTTGGGGGGCAGGTGGAGACCCAGTACTTC. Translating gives CASSFGGQVETQYF.